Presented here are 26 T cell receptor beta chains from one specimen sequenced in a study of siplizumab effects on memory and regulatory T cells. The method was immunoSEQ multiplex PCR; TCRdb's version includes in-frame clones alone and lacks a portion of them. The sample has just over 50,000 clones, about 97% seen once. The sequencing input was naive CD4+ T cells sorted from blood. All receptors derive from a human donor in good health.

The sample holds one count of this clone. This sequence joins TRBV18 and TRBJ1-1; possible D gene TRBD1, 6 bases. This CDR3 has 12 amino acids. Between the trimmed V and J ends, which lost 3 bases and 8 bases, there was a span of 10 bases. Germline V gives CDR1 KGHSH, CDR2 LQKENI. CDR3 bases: TGTGCCAGCTCACCGCCGACAGGAGAAGCTTTCTTT. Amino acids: CASSPPTGEAFF.

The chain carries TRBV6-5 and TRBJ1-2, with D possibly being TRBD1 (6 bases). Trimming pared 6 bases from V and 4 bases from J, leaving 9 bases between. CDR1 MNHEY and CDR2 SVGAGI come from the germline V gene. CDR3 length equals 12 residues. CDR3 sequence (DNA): TGTGCCAGCAGCGGACAGAGCTATGGCTACACCTTC. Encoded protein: CASSGQSYGYTF.

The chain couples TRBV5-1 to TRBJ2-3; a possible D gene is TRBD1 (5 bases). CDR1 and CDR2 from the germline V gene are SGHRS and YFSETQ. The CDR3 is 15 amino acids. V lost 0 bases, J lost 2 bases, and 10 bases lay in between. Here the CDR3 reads CASSLEGRDTDTQYF. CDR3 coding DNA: TGCGCCAGCAGCTTGGAGGGCAGGGACACAGATACGCAGTATTTT.

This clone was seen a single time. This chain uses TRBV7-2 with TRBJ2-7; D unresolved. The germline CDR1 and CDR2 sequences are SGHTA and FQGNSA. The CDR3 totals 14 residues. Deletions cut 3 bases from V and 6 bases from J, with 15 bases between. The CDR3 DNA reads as TGTGCCAGCAGCTTTCGGGCCCCTCCTAGCGAGCAGTACTTC. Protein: CASSFRAPPSEQYF.

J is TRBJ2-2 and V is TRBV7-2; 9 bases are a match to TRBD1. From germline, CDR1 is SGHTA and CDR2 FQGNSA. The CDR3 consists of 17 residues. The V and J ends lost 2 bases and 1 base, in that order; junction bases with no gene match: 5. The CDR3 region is CASSLQQGAGNTGELFF. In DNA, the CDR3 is TGTGCCAGCAGCTTACAACAGGGGGCTGGGAACACCGGGGAGCTGTTTTTT. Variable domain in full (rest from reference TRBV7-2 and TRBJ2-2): GAGVSQSPSNKVTEKGKDVELRCDPISGHTALYWYRQSLGQGLEFLIYFQGNSAPDKSGLPSDRFSAERTGGSVSTLTIQRTQQEDSAVYLCASSLQQGAGNTGELFFGEGSRLTVL.

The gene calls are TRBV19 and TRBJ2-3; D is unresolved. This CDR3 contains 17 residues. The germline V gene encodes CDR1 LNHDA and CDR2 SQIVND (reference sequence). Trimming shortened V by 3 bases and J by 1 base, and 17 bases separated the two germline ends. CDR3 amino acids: CASSIIRPGLGTDTQYF. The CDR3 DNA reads TGTGCCAGTAGTATTATCCGTCCTGGGTTGGGCACAGATACGCAGTATTTT.

This CDR3 reads CASSQQGGEKLFF. In DNA, the CDR3 is TGCGCCAGCAGCCAACAGGGTGGCGAAAAACTGTTTTTT. The rearrangement uses TRBV4-3 and TRBJ1-4, with D possibly matching TRBD1 (5 bases). The CDR3 totals 13 residues. Trimming took 2 bases from V and 8 from J, leaving 9 bases between them. Germline assignment: CDR1 LGHNA and CDR2 YSLEER.

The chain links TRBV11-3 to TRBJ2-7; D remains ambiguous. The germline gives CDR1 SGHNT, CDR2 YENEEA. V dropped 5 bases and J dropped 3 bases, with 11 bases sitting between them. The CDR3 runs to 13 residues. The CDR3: CASSQRAFYEQYF. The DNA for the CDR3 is TGTGCCAGCAGCCAACGGGCCTTCTACGAGCAGTACTTC. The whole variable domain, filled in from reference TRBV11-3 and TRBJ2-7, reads EAGVVQSPRYKIIEKKQPVAFWCNPISGHNTLYWYLQNLGQGPELLIRYENEEAVDDSQLPKDRFSAERLKGVDSTLKIQPAELGDSAVYLCASSQRAFYEQYFGPGTRLTVT.

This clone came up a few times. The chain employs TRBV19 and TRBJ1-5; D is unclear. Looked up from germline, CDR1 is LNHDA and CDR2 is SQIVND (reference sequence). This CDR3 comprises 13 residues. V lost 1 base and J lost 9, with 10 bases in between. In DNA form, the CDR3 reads TGTGCCAGTAGTATAGCCGACGGATGGCCCCAGCATTTT. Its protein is CASSIADGWPQHF.

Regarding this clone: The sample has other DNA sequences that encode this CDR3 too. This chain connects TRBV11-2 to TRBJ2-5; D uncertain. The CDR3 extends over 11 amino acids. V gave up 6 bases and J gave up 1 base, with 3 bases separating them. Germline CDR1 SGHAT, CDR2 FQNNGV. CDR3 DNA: TGTGCCAGCAGTCCCCAAGAGACCCAGTACTTC. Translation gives CASSPQETQYF.

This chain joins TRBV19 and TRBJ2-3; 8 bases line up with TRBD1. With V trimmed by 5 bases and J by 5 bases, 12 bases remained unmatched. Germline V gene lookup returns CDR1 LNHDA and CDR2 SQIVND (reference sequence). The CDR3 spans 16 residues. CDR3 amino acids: CASSSRTGKIRDTQYF. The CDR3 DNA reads TGTGCCAGTAGTTCAAGGACAGGGAAAATTCGAGATACGCAGTATTTT.

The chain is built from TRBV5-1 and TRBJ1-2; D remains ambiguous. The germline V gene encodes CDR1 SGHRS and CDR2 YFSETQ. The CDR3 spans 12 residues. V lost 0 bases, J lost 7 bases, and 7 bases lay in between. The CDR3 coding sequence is TGCGCCAGCAGCTTGGAAACGGGTGGCTACACCTTC. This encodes CASSLETGGYTF.

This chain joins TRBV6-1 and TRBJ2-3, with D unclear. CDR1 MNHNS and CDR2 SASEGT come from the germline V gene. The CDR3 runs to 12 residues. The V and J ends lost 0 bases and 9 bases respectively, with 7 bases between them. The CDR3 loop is CASSEAVGTQYF. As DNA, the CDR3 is TGTGCCAGCAGTGAAGCTGTAGGGACGCAGTATTTT.

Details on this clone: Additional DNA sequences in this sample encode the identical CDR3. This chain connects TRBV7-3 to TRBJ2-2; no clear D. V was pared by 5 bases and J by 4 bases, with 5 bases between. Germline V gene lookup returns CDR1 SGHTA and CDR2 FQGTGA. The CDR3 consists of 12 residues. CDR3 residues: CASSLGTGELFF. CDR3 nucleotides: TGTGCCAGCAGCCTTGGCACCGGGGAGCTGTTTTTT. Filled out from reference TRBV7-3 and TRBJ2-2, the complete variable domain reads GAGVSQTPSNKVTEKGKYVELRCDPISGHTALYWYRQSLGQGPEFLIYFQGTGAADDSGLPNDRFFAVRPEGSVSTLKIQRTERGDSAVYLCASSLGTGELFFGEGSRLTVL.

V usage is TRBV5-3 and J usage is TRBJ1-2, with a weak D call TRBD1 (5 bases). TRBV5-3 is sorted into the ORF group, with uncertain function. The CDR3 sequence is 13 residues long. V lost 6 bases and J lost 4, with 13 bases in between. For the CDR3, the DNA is TGTGCCAGAACCTCGACAGATCCCTATGGCTACACCTTC. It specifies CARTSTDPYGYTF.

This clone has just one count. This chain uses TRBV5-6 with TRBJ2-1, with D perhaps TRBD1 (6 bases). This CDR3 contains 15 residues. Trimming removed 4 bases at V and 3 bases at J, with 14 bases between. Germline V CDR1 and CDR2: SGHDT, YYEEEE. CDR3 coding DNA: TGTGCCAGCAGCCTTACAGGGAAAATCTACAATGAGCAGTTCTTC. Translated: CASSLTGKIYNEQFF.

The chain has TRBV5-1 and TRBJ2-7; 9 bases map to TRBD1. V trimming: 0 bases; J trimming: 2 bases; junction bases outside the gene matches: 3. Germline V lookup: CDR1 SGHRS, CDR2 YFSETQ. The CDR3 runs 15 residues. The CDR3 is CASSLGRQGAYEQYF. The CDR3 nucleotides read TGCGCCAGCAGCTTGGGGCGACAGGGGGCCTACGAGCAGTACTTC.

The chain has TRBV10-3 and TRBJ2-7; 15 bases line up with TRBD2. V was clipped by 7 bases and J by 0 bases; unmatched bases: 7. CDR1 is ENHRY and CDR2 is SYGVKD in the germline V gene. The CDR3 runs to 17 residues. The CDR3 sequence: CAITGTSGGLSSYEQYF. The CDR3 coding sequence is TGTGCCATCACCGGGACTAGCGGGGGGCTCTCCTCCTACGAGCAGTACTTC.

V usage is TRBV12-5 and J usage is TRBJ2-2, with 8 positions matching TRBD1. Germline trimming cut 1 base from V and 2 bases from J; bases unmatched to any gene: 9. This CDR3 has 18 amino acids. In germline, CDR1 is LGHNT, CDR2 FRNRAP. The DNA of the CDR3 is TGTGCTAGTGGTTTGGATCAGGGACAGGTGGTTAACACCGGGGAGCTGTTTTTT. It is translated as CASGLDQGQVVNTGELFF.

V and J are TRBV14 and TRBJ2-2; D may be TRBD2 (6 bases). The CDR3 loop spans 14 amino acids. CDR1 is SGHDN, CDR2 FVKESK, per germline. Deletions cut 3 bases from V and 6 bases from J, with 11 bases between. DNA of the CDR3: TGTGCCAGCAGCCAGCCTCCGGGGGCCGGGGAGCTGTTTTTT. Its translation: CASSQPPGAGELFF.

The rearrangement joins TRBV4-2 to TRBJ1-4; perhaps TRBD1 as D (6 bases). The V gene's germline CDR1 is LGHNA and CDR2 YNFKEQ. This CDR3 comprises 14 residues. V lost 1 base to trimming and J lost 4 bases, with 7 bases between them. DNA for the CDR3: TGTGCCAGCAGCCAAGCAGGGGATAATGAAAAACTGTTTTTT. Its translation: CASSQAGDNEKLFF.

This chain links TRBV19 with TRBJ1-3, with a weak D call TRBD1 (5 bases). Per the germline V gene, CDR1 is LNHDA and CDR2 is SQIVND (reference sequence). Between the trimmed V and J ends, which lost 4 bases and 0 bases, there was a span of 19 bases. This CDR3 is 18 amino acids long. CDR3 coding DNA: TGTGCCAGTAGTACCAACGCCCAGGGCGGTCTCTCTGGAAACACCATATATTTT. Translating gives CASSTNAQGGLSGNTIYF. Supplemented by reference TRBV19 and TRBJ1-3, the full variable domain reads DGGITQSPKYLFRKEGQNVTLSCEQNLNHDAMYWYRQDPGQGLRLIYYSQIVNDFQKGDIAEGYSVSREKKESFPLTVTSAQKNPTAFYLCASSTNAQGGLSGNTIYFGEGSWLTVV.

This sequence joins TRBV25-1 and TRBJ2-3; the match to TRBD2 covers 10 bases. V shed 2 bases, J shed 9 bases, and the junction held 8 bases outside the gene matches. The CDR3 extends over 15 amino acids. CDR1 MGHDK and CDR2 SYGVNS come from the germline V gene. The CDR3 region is CASSEPSGSWETQYF. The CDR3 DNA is TGTGCCAGCAGTGAACCTAGCGGGAGTTGGGAGACGCAGTATTTT.

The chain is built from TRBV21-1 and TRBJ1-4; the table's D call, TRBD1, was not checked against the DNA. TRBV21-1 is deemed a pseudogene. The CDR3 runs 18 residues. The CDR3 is CASSKGARWAGVNEKLFF. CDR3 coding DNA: TGTGCCAGCAGCAAAGGCGCCCGTTGGGCAGGGGTCAATGAAAAACTGTTTTTT.

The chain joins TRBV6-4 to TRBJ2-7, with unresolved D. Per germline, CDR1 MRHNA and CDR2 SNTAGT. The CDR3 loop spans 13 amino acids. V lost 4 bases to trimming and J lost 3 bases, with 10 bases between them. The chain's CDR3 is CASSGVTVYEQYF. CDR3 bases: TGTGCCAGCAGTGGGGTGACCGTCTACGAGCAGTACTTC.

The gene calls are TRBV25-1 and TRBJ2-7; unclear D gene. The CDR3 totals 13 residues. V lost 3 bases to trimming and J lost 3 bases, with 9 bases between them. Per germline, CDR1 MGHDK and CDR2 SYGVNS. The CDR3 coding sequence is TGTGCCAGCAGTGACCAGGCCCACTACGAGCAGTACTTC. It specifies CASSDQAHYEQYF.